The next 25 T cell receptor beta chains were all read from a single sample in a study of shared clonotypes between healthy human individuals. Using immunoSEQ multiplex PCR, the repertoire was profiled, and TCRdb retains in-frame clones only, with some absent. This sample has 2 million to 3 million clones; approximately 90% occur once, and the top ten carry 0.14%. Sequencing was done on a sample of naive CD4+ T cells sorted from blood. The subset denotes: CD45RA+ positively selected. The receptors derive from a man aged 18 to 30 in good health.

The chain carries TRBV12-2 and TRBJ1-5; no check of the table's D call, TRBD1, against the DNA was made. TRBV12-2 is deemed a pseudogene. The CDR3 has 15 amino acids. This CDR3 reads CASRSRDRGNQPQHF. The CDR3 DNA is TGTGCAAGTCGCTCCCGGGACAGGGGCAATCAGCCCCAGCATTTT.

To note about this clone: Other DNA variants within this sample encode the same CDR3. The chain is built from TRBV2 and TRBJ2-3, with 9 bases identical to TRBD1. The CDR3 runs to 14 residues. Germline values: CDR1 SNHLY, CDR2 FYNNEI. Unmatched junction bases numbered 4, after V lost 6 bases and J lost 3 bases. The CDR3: CASSGQGRTDTQYF. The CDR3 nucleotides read TGTGCCAGCAGCGGACAGGGGAGGACAGATACGCAGTATTTT.

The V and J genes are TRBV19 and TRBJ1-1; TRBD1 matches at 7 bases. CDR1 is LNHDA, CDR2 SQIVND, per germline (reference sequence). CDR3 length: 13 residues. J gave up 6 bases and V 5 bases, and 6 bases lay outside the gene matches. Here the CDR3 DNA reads TGTGCCAGTAGTCCCAGGGACAGACCTGAAGCTTTCTTT. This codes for CASSPRDRPEAFF.

In DNA form, the CDR3 reads TGTGCCAGCAGCCCGGCGCAGGGGAGGAGCGGGGAGCTGTTTTTT. It codes for CASSPAQGRSGELFF. The rearrangement links TRBV6-5 to TRBJ2-2, with D perhaps matching TRBD1 or TRBD2 (6 bases each). Germline V gene data show CDR1 as MNHEY and CDR2 as SVGAGI. Trimming left V 6 bases short and J 7 bases short, with 18 bases between. The CDR3 loop spans 15 amino acids.

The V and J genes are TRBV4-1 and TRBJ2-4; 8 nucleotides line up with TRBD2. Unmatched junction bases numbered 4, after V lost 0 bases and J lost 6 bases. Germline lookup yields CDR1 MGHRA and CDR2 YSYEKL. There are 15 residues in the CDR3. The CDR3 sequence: CASSQEGGGRNIQYF. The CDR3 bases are TGCGCCAGCAGCCAAGAAGGCGGGGGGAGAAACATTCAGTACTTC.

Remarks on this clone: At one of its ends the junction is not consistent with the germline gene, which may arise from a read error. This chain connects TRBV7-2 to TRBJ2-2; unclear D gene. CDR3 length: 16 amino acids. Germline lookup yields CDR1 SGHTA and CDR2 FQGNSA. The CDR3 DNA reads TGTGCCAGCAGCTTAGATTACATGCGGAACGCCGGGGAGCTGTTTTTT. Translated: CASSLDYMRNAGELFF.

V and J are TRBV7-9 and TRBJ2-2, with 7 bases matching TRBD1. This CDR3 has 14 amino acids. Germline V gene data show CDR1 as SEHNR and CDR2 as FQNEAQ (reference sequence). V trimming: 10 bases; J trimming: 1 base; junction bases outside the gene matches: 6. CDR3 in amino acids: CATKRGQNTGELFF. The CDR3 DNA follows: TGTGCCACAAAAAGGGGGCAGAACACCGGGGAGCTGTTTTTT.

The CDR3 coding sequence is TGTGCCAGCAGCTTAGTAGCCGCCTATAGCAATCAGCCCCAGCATTTT. Translated, it gives CASSLVAAYSNQPQHF. The V gene is TRBV11-2, the J gene TRBJ1-5; D is unresolved. V lost 1 base to trimming and J lost 0 bases, with 10 bases between them. The CDR3 is made up of 16 amino acids. Germline assignment: CDR1 SGHAT and CDR2 FQNNGV.

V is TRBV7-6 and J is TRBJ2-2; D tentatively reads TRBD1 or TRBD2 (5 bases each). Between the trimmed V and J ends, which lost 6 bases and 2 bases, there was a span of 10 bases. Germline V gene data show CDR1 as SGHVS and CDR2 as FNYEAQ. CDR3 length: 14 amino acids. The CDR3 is CASSWDRNTGELFF. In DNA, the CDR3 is TGTGCCAGCAGTTGGGACCGAAACACCGGGGAGCTGTTTTTT.

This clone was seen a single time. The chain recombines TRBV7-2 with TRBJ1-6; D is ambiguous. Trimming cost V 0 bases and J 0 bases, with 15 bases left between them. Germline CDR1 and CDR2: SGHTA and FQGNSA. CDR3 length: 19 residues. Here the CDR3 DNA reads TGTGCCAGCAGCTTAGCCAGGCCAGGCGTCAGCTCCTATAATTCACCCCTCCACTTT. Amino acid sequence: CASSLARPGVSSYNSPLHF.

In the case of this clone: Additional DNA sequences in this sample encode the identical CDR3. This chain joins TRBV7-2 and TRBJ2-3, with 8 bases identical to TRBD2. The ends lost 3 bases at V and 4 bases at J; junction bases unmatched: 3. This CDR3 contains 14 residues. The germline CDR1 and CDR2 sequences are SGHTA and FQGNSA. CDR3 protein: CASSFGLAPDTQYF. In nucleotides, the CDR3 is TGTGCCAGCAGCTTTGGACTAGCCCCAGATACGCAGTATTTT. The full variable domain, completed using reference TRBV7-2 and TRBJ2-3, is GAGVSQSPSNKVTEKGKDVELRCDPISGHTALYWYRQSLGQGLEFLIYFQGNSAPDKSGLPSDRFSAERTGGSVSTLTIQRTQQEDSAVYLCASSFGLAPDTQYFGPGTRLTVL.

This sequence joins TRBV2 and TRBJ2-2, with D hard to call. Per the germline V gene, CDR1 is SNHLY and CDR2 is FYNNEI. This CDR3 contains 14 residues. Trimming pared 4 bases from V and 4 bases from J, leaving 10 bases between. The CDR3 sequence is CASSAGYLTGELFF. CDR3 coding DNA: TGTGCCAGCAGTGCCGGGTACCTCACCGGGGAGCTGTTTTTT.

This chain's CDR3 is CASSLTDSPAETQYF. DNA for the CDR3: TGCGCCAGCAGCTTGACCGACAGTCCGGCAGAGACCCAGTACTTC. J is TRBJ2-5 and V is TRBV5-1; TRBD1 is a possible D gene (5 bases). The CDR3 covers 15 residues. Germline V CDR1 and CDR2: SGHRS, YFSETQ. V was pared by 1 base and J by 4 bases, with 14 bases between. Together with reference TRBV5-1 and TRBJ2-5, the CDR3 gives the full variable domain: KAGVTQTPRYLIKTRGQQVTLSCSPISGHRSVSWYQQTPGQGLQFLFEYFSETQRNKGNFPGRFSGRQFSNSRSEMNVSTLELGDSALYLCASSLTDSPAETQYFGPGTRLLVL.

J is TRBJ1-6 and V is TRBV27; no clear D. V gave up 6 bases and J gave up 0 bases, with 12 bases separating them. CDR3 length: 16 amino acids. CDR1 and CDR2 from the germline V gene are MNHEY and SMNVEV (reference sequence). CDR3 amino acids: CASSNQESSYNSPLHF. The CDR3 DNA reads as TGTGCCAGCAGCAATCAGGAGAGCTCCTATAATTCACCCCTCCACTTT.

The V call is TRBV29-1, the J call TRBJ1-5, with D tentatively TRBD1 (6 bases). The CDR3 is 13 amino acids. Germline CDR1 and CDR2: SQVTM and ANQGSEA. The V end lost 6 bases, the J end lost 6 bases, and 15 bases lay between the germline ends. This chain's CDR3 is CSVLPGEGQPQHF. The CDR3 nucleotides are TGCAGCGTACTTCCAGGGGAGGGTCAGCCCCAGCATTTT.

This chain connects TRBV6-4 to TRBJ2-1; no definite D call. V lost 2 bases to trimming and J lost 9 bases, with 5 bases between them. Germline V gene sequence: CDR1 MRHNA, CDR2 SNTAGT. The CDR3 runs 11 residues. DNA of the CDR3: TGTGCCAGCAGTGACGGTCGTGAGCAGTTCTTC. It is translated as CASSDGREQFF.

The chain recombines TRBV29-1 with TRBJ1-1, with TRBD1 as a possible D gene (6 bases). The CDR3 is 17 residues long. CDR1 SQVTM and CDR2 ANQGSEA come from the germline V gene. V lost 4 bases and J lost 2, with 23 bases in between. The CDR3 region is CSVVNFFAGDVNTEAFF. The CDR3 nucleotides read TGCAGCGTTGTCAATTTCTTTGCAGGGGACGTAAACACTGAAGCTTTCTTT.

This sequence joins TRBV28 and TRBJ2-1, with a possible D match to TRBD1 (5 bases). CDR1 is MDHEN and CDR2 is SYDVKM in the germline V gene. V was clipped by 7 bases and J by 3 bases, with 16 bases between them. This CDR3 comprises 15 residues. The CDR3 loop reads CASTWGSGFYNEQFF. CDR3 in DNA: TGTGCCAGCACCTGGGGATCAGGGTTCTACAATGAGCAGTTCTTC.

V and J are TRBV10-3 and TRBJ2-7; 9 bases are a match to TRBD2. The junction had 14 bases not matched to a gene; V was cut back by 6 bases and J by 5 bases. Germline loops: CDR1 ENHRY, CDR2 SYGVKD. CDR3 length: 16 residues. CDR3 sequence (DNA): TGTGCCATCAGCCTTCTAATAGCGGGAGTAGGTCACGAGCAGTACTTC. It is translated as CAISLLIAGVGHEQYF.

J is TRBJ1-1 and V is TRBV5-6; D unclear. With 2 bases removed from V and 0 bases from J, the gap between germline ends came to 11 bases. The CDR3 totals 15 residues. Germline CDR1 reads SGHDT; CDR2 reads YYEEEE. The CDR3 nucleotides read TGTGCCAGCAGCTTCCTAACCCTTATGAACACTGAAGCTTTCTTT. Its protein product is CASSFLTLMNTEAFF.

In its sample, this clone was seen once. The CDR3 bases are TGCGCCAGCAGCTTGGAAACTAGCGGGGGGGTCCGCAATGAGCAGTTCTTC. It codes for CASSLETSGGVRNEQFF. This chain uses TRBV5-1 with TRBJ2-1; 13 bases are shared with TRBD2. This CDR3 contains 17 residues. The trim removed 0 bases at V and 6 bases at J, leaving 6 bases unmatched. The V gene's germline CDR1 is SGHRS and CDR2 YFSETQ.

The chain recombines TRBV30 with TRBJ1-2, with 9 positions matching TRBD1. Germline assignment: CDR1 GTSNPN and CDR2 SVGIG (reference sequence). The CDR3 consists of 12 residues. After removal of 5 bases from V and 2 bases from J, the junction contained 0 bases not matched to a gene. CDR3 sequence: CAWDRGNYGYTF. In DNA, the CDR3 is TGTGCCTGGGACAGGGGGAACTATGGCTACACCTTC. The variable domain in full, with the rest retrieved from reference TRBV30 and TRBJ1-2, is SQTIHQWPATLVQPVGSPLSLECTVEGTSNPNLYWYRQAAGRGLQLLFYSVGIGQISSEVPQNLSASRPQDRQFILSSKKLLLSDSGFYLCAWDRGNYGYTFGSGTRLTVV.

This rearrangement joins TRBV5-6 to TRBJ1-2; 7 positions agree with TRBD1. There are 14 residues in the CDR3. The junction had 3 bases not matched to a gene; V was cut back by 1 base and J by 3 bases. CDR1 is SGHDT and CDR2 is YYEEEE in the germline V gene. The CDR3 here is CASSLRDSYYGYTF. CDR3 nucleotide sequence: TGTGCCAGCAGCTTGCGGGACAGTTACTATGGCTACACCTTC.

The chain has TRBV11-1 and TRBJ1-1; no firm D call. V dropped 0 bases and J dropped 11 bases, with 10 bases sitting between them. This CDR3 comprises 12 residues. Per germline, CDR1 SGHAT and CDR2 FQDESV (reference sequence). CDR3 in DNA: TGTGCCAGCAGCTTAGCCAGCGGATCTGCTTTCTTT. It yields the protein CASSLASGSAFF. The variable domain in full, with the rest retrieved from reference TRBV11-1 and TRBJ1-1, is EAEVAQSPRYKITEKSQAVAFWCDPISGHATLYWYRQILGQGPELLVQFQDESVVDDSQLPKDRFSAERLKGVDSTLKIQPAELGDSAMYLCASSLASGSAFFGQGTRLTVV.

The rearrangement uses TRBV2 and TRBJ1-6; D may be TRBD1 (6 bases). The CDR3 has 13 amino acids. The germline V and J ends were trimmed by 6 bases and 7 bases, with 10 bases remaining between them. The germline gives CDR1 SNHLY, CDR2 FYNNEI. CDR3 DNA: TGTGCCAGCAGGGGGGCAGGAAATTCACCCCTCCACTTT. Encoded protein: CASRGAGNSPLHF.